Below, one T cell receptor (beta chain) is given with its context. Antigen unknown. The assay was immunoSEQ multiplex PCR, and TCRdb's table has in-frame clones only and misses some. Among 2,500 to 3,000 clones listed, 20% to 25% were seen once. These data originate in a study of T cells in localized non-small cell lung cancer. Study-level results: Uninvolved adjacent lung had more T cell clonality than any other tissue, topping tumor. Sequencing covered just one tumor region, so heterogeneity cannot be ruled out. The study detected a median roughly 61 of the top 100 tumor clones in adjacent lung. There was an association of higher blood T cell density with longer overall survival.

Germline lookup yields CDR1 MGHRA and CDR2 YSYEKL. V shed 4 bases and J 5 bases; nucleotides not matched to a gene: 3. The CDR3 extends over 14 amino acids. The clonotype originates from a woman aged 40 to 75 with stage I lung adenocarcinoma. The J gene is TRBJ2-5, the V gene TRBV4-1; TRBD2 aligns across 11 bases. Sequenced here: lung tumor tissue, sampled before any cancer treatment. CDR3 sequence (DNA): TGCGCCAGCAGCCTGCGGACTAGCGGGGAGACCCAGTACTTC. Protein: CASSLRTSGETQYF.